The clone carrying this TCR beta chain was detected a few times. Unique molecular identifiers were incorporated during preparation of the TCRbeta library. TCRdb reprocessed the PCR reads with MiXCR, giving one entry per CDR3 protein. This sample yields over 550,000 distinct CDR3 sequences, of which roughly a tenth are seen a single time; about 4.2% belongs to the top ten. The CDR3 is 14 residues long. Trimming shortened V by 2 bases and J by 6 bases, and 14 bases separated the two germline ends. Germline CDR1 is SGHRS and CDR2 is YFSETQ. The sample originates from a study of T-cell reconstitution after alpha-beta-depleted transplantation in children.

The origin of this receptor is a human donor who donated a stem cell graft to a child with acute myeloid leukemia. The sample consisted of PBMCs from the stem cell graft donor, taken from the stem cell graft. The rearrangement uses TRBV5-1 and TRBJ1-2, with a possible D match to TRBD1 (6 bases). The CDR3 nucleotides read TGCGCCAGCAGCTTTCTACAGGGAGAGGATGGCTACACCTTC. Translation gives CASSFLQGEDGYTF.